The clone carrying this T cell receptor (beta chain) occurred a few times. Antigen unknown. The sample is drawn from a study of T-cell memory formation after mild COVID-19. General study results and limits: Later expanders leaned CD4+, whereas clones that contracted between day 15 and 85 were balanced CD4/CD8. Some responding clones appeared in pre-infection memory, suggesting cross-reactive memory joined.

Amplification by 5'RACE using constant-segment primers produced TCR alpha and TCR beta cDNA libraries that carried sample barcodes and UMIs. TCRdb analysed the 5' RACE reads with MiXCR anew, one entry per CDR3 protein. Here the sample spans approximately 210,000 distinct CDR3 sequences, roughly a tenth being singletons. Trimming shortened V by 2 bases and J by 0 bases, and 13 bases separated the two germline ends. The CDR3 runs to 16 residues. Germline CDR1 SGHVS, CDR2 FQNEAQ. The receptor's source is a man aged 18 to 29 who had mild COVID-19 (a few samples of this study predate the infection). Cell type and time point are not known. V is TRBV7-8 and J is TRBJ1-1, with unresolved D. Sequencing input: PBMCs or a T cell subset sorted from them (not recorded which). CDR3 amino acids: CASSLIRGQVNTEAFF. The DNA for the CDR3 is TGTGCCAGCAGCTTAATCCGGGGTCAGGTGAACACTGAAGCTTTCTTT.